In its sample, the clone carrying this T cell receptor (beta chain) was seen many times. TCRdb redid the calling of the PCR reads with MiXCR, one entry per CDR3 protein. Here the sample spans 40,000 to 45,000 distinct CDR3 sequences, around 21% being singletons. The data are from a study of molecular identifiers for immune sequencing clone quantification. The CDR3 spans 16 residues. Trimming stripped 2 bases from V and 2 bases from J, with 14 bases between. Germline CDR1 reads MNHNY; CDR2 reads SVGAGI (reference sequence). The TCR originated in a human donor in good health. Some libraries in this study had Jurkat cell RNA spiked in. The chain carries TRBV6-6 and TRBJ2-3, with D tentatively TRBD2 (6 bases). The sample consisted of naive CD8+ T cells from blood, with Jurkat cell RNA spiked in. As to subset: FACS-sorted CD8+CD4-CCR7+CD45RA+ naive T cells. The CDR3 region is CASSYPEAGITDTQYF. CDR3 sequence (DNA): TGTGCCAGCAGTTACCCCGAAGCGGGTATCACAGATACGCAGTATTTT.